This T cell receptor (beta chain) was identified during a study of blood T cell repertoires in COVID-19. Across the study: Acute and convalescent COVID-19 specimens originated in the United States, Italy and Spain.

Here immunoSEQ multiplex PCR was the method, and the copy in TCRdb shows in-frame clones only, minus some. The sample carries a few hundred thousand clones, about 86% recorded once. Clinical history reported by participants formed the basis on which cohorts were assigned. The sequencing sample was made of PBMCs or T cells enriched from blood (not recorded which). The clonotype was recovered from a man younger than 45 with acute COVID-19.

CDR3 DNA: TGTGCCAGCAGTATGGGTGCGGGAGATTCCTACAATGAGCAGTTCTTC. Translating it yields CASSMGAGDSYNEQFF. The chain combines TRBV6-2 or TRBV6-3 with TRBJ2-1; 7 nucleotides align to TRBD2. V was pared by 5 bases and J by 1 base, with 8 bases of the junction left unmatched. The CDR3 has 16 residues. CDR1 MNHEY and CDR2 SVGEGT come from the germline V gene.